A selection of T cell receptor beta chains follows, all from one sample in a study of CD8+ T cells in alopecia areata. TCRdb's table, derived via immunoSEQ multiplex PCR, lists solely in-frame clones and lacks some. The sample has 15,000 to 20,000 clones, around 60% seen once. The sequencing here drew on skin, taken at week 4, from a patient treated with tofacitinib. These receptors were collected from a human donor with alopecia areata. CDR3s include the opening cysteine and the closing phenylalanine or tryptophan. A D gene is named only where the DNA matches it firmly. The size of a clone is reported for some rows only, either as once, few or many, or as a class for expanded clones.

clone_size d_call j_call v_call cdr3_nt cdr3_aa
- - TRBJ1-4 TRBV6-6 TGTGCCAGCCGTTTTCGATCCGGGGGTGAAAAACTGTTTTTT CASRFRSGGEKLFF
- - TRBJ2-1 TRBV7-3 TGTGCCAGCAGTTCGAGGGGAGAGAGGGAGCAGTTCTTC CASSSRGEREQFF
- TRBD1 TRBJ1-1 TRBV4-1 TGCGCCAGCAGCCAAGGAATTTTACAGGGGGGGCACACTGAAGCTTTCTTT CASSQGILQGGHTEAFF
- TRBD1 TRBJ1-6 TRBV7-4 TGTGCCAGCAGCTTCGACAGGGGAGGGTCACCCCTCCACTTT CASSFDRGGSPLHF
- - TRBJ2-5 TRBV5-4 TGTGCCAGCGGGGGGCCTAACTCTCTCCAAGAGACCCAGTACTTC CASGGPNSLQETQYF
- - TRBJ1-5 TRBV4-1 TGCGCCAGCAGCCCGGCAGGGGAGACTTTTAGCAATCAGCCCCAGCATTTT CASSPAGETFSNQPQHF
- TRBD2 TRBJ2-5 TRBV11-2 TGTGCCAGCAGCCAGGGAGGGACCGACCAAGAGACCCAGTACTTC CASSQGGTDQETQYF
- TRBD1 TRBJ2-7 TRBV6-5 TGTGCCAGCAGTCCGGGCTGGGACAGCTCCTACGAGCAGTACTTC CASSPGWDSSYEQYF
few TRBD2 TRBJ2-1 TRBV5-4 TGTGCCAGCAGCTTCACTAGCGGAAGACAGTACAATGAGCAGTTCTTC CASSFTSGRQYNEQFF
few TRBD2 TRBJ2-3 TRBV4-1 TGCGCCAGCAGCCTTAGCGGGGGGGCCGAGACAGATACGCAGTATTTT CASSLSGGAETDTQYF
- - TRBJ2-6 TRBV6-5 TGTGCCAGCAGTAGCGGACGGGCGGGGGCCAACGTCCTGACTTTC CASSSGRAGANVLTF
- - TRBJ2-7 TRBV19 TGTGCCAGTAGTGCTCGACAGTGGAGGAGCTCCTACGAGCAGTACTTC CASSARQWRSSYEQYF
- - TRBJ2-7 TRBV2 TGTGCCAGCAGTGACCTCGGGACGTTTAGGGTAGGCTCCTACGAGCAGTACTTC CASSDLGTFRVGSYEQYF
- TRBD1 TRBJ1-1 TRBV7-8 TGTGCCAGCAGCTTAGGGACAGGGGCCACTGAAGCTTTCTTT CASSLGTGATEAFF
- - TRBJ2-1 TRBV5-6 TGTGCCAGCCGAGGGCCCTCCTACAATGAGCAGTTCTTC CASRGPSYNEQFF
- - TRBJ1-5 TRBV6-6 TGTGCCAGCACCTCATTAGGAGGGCAGCCCCAGCATTTT CASTSLGGQPQHF
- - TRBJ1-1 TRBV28 TGTGCCAGCAGTTTATCCCCAACGAGGGCTTTCTTT CASSLSPTRAFF
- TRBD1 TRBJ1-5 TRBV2 TGTGCCAGCAGTGAAGTAGGACAGGCCTTAGGGCCCCAGCATTTT CASSEVGQALGPQHF
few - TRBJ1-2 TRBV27 TGTGCCAGCGGGGATTTACAGGGTTACTATGGCTACACCTTC CASGDLQGYYGYTF
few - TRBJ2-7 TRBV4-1 TGCGCCAGCAGCCCAGGGGCCAAGTACGAGCAGTACTTC CASSPGAKYEQYF
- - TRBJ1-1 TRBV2 TGTGCCAGCAGGGTACCTGGTGTGAACACTGAAGCTTTCTTT CASRVPGVNTEAFF
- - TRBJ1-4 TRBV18 TGTGCCAGCTCAATAAGTAGAGGCCATGCAACTAATGAAAAACTGTTTTTT CASSISRGHATNEKLFF
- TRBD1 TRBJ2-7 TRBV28 TGTGCCAGCAGTAGAACAGGGGCGTCCTACGAGCAGTACTTC CASSRTGASYEQYF
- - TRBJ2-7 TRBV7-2 TGTGCCAGCAGCTTAGTCGGGGGTCAATGGTACGAGCAGTACTTC CASSLVGGQWYEQYF
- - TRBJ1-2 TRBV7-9 TGTGCCAGCAGCATAAGTTATTGGGAAGCCCATGGCTACACCTTC CASSISYWEAHGYTF
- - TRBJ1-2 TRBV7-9 TGTGCCAGCAGCTTTACGTTCGGGGGGCCCTATGGCTACACCTTC CASSFTFGGPYGYTF
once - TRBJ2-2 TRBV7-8 TGTGCCAGCAGCTCGTTAAGTGCACAGTCCACCGGGGAGCTGTTTTTT CASSSLSAQSTGELFF
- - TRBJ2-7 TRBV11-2 TGTGCCAGCACCGCAGGGGGGTACGAGCAGTACTTC CASTAGGYEQYF
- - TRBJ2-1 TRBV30 TGTGCCTGGATTAGCGACGGCTACAATGAGCAGTTCTTC CAWISDGYNEQFF
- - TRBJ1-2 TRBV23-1 TGCGCCAGCAGTCCCCCCTGGGGGGAAGAGAATGGCTACACCTTC CASSPPWGEENGYTF
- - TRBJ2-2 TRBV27 TGTGCCAGCAGTTTAAGGGGCCCCGGGACATCTCACACCGGGGAGCTGTTTTTT CASSLRGPGTSHTGELFF
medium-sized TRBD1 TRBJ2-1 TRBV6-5 TGTGCCAGCAGTTACTCGACAGGGGTAGTTGAGCAGTTCTTC CASSYSTGVVEQFF
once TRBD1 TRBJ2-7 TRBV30 TGTGCCTGGGGTGGGGACAGGAGCCACGAGCAGTACTTC CAWGGDRSHEQYF
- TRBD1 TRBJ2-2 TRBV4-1 TGCGCCAGCAGCCAAGATCAGTGGACAGGGGGAACCGGGGAGCTGTTTTTT CASSQDQWTGGTGELFF
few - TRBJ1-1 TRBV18 TGTGCCAGCTCACCACGGAGGGAAGGGAGCACTGAAGCTTTCTTT CASSPRREGSTEAFF
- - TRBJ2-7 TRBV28 TGTGCCAGCAGTTTATTGGAAACAGGGTCCGTCCACTTATCCTACGAGCAGTACTTC CASSLLETGSVHLSYEQYF
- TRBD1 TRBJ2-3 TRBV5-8 TGTGCCAGCAGCTGGGACAGGGAAGATACGCAGTATTTT CASSWDREDTQYF
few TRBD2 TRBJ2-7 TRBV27 TGTGCCAGCAGTTTAATTGGGGGGGGGATTTACGAGCAGTACTTC CASSLIGGGIYEQYF
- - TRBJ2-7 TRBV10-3 TGTGCCATCAGTGAGTCGTCGGGGGACTACGAGCAGTACTTC CAISESSGDYEQYF
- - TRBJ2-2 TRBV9 TGTGCCAGCAGCGACGCCAGAAGGCGTCCCGGGGAGCTGTTTTTT CASSDARRRPGELFF
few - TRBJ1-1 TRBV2 TGTGCCAGCAGGACGGGTGTCCCTGAAGCTTTCTTT CASRTGVPEAFF
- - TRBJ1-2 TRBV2 TGTGCCAGCAGTGCGGAGGGGCTGAGCTATGGCTACACCTTC CASSAEGLSYGYTF
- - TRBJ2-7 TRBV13 TGTGCCAGCAGCCCATTGGACAGGGGACTAGGTATGGCATACGAGCAGTACTTC CASSPLDRGLGMAYEQYF
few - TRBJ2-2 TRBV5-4 TGTGCCAGCAGCTCCGGCCGTCACACAACCGGGGAGCTGTTTTTT CASSSGRHTTGELFF